This T cell receptor (beta chain) appears in the sequencing data of a study of blood T cell repertoires in COVID-19. Study in general: The study drew acute and convalescent COVID-19 samples from the United States, Italy and Spain. The cDNA or gDNA used as material had been derived from T cells, B-cell-depleted T cells, or PBMCs.

Germline V lookup: CDR1 MNHEY, CDR2 SVGAGI. The CDR3 is made up of 13 amino acids. The V gene end was trimmed by 8 bases and the J gene end by 8 bases; junction bases not matched to a gene: 11. The assay was immunoSEQ multiplex PCR, and TCRdb's table has in-frame clones only and misses some. The table has fewer than 300,000 clones, roughly nine tenths seen once. The Seattle site enrolled patients during active infection and followed them longitudinally. The sequenced sample consisted of peripheral blood. The rearrangement joins TRBV6-5 to TRBJ1-2, with TRBD1 matching over 7 bases. This TCR derives from a woman aged 25-40 years with COVID-19, enrolled during active disease. CDR3 DNA sequence: TGTGCCAGCGGGATACAGGGGTTAGAGGGCTACACCTTC. It translates to CASGIQGLEGYTF.